A selection of T cell receptor beta chains follows, all from one sample in a study of T cell responses to AZD1222 COVID-19 vaccine. The assay was immunoSEQ multiplex PCR, and TCRdb's table has in-frame clones only and misses some. The sample contains 180,000 or so clones, around 89% of which appear only once. The source material was peripheral blood, sampled 28 days after the second dose of the MenACWY control vaccine. These receptor sequences come from an adult who received the MenACWY meningococcal vaccine as a control. Both conserved end residues are part of each CDR3. A D gene is named only where the DNA matches it firmly. Not all rows give a size; the values are once, few, many and, for expanded clones, a class.

J gene: TRBJ1-2
D gene: NA
V gene: TRBV4-1
clone size: NA
CDR3 DNA: TGCGCCAGCAGCCGGGGGGCGGGCTATGGCTACACCTTC
CDR3 protein: CASSRGAGYGYTF

J gene: TRBJ1-1
D gene: NA
V gene: TRBV12-5
clone size: NA
CDR3 DNA: TGTGCTAGTTGCCGGGCAGAGAACACTGAAGCTTTCTTT
CDR3 protein: CASCRAENTEAFF

J gene: TRBJ2-2
D gene: NA
V gene: TRBV24-1
clone size: NA
CDR3 DNA: TGTGCCACCAGTGATAGGCGCGGAGGGAACACCGGGGAGCTGTTTTTT
CDR3 protein: CATSDRRGGNTGELFF

J gene: TRBJ2-7
D gene: NA
V gene: TRBV5-4
clone size: NA
CDR3 DNA: TGTGCCAGCAGCCTTGGGGGGAGACGCCACTACGAGCAGTACTTC
CDR3 protein: CASSLGGRRHYEQYF

J gene: TRBJ2-3
D gene: NA
V gene: TRBV10-1
clone size: NA
CDR3 DNA: TGCGCCAGCAGTTCTCCGCGGGATGGGACAGATACGCAGTATTTT
CDR3 protein: CASSSPRDGTDTQYF

J gene: TRBJ2-2
D gene: NA
V gene: TRBV11-2
clone size: NA
CDR3 DNA: TGTGCCAGCAGCTCCCGACCCCAAACTGGGGAGCTGTTTTTT
CDR3 protein: CASSSRPQTGELFF

J gene: TRBJ2-2
D gene: TRBD2
V gene: TRBV20-1
clone size: NA
CDR3 DNA: TGCAGTGCTAGTAGCGGGGTCACCGGGGAGCTGTTTTTT
CDR3 protein: CSASSGVTGELFF

J gene: TRBJ1-2
D gene: NA
V gene: TRBV20-1
clone size: NA
CDR3 DNA: TGCAGTGCTAGTCCCAGCGGTGGGGTTAGCGTCTATGGCTACACCTTC
CDR3 protein: CSASPSGGVSVYGYTF

J gene: TRBJ2-1
D gene: NA
V gene: TRBV6-2/TRBV6-3
clone size: NA
CDR3 DNA: TGTGCCAGCAGTTACCTTGGACTCCCCTCTAACAATGAGCAGTTCTTC
CDR3 protein: CASSYLGLPSNNEQFF

J gene: TRBJ1-6
D gene: TRBD1
V gene: TRBV19
clone size: few
CDR3 DNA: TGTGCCAGTAGTATTTCCGGGACAGCTTATTCACCCCTCCACTTT
CDR3 protein: CASSISGTAYSPLHF

J gene: TRBJ2-1
D gene: NA
V gene: TRBV10-2
clone size: NA
CDR3 DNA: TGCGCCAGCAGTGAACGGAATGAGCAGTTCTTC
CDR3 protein: CASSERNEQFF

J gene: TRBJ1-5
D gene: NA
V gene: TRBV5-1
clone size: NA
CDR3 DNA: TGCGCCAGCAGCTTGTCTCTGACAGCTGATAGCAATCAGCCCCAGCATTTT
CDR3 protein: CASSLSLTADSNQPQHF

J gene: TRBJ1-5
D gene: TRBD1
V gene: TRBV7-2
clone size: NA
CDR3 DNA: TGTGCCAGCAGCTCTCGACAGGGACCTCAGCCCCAGCATTTT
CDR3 protein: CASSSRQGPQPQHF

J gene: TRBJ2-2
D gene: TRBD1
V gene: TRBV5-1
clone size: NA
CDR3 DNA: TGCGCCAGCAGCTTGGAAATTACAGGGGGAAGCACCGGGGAGCTGTTTTTT
CDR3 protein: CASSLEITGGSTGELFF

J gene: TRBJ2-1
D gene: NA
V gene: TRBV5-1
clone size: NA
CDR3 DNA: TGCGCCAGCAGCTTACGGCTACAAAATGAGCAGTTCTTC
CDR3 protein: CASSLRLQNEQFF

J gene: TRBJ2-4
D gene: NA
V gene: TRBV5-6
clone size: NA
CDR3 DNA: TGTGCCAGCCAGGCCTTAGCCAAAAACATTCAGTACTTC
CDR3 protein: CASQALAKNIQYF

J gene: TRBJ2-7
D gene: TRBD2
V gene: TRBV11-2
clone size: NA
CDR3 DNA: TGTGCCAGCAGCCGGGGACTAGCGGGAGGAAGGGCATACGAGCAGTACTTC
CDR3 protein: CASSRGLAGGRAYEQYF

J gene: TRBJ1-1
D gene: NA
V gene: TRBV9
clone size: NA
CDR3 DNA: TGTGCCAGCAGCGTAGTAGGCAGGGGGAACACTGAAGCTTTCTTT
CDR3 protein: CASSVVGRGNTEAFF

J gene: TRBJ1-2
D gene: TRBD1
V gene: TRBV28
clone size: NA
CDR3 DNA: TGTGCCAGCAGTTTATATTCCAGGGGGCCTAACTATGGCTACACCTTC
CDR3 protein: CASSLYSRGPNYGYTF

J gene: TRBJ1-1
D gene: NA
V gene: TRBV6-2/TRBV6-3
clone size: NA
CDR3 DNA: TGTGCCAGCAGTTACGTCGGGGACACTGAAGCTTTCTTT
CDR3 protein: CASSYVGDTEAFF

J gene: TRBJ2-1
D gene: TRBD1
V gene: TRBV5-1
clone size: NA
CDR3 DNA: TGCGCCAGCAGCTTGGCCCCGACAGGGAACAATGAGCAGTTCTTC
CDR3 protein: CASSLAPTGNNEQFF

J gene: TRBJ2-1
D gene: NA
V gene: TRBV13
clone size: NA
CDR3 DNA: TGTGCCAGCAGGACAACCCGGACAGTTTACAATGAGCAGTTCTTC
CDR3 protein: CASRTTRTVYNEQFF

J gene: TRBJ1-5
D gene: NA
V gene: TRBV19
clone size: NA
CDR3 DNA: TGTGCCAGTCGTCGACAGGAAAGTCAGCCCCAGCATTTT
CDR3 protein: CASRRQESQPQHF